Many counts were recorded for the clone carrying this TCR beta chain. What it binds is not known. The CDR3 is 10 residues long. The germline gives CDR1 SQVTM, CDR2 ANQGSEA. V gave up 4 bases and J gave up 6 bases, with 6 bases separating them. The data were obtained in a study of CD8 T cells in ankylosing spondylitis. A quantitative 5'-RACE method, one with molecular barcodes, was used to make TCR beta libraries. TCRdb re-called the 5' RACE reads with MiXCR, one entry per CDR3 protein. Seen here are 200,000 to 250,000 distinct CDR3 sequences, 7.3% observed once, and the top ten hold approximately 14%. Study-level findings and limits: Existing reports had already noted some motif variants in reactive arthritis synovial fluid and blood. A TCR beta motif made of several highly homologous variants seemed typical of ankylosing spondylitis blood. Reportedly, disease-linked clones are significantly enriched in ankylosing spondylitis patients' matched synovial fluid.

V and J are TRBV29-1 and TRBJ1-2, with D hard to call. Sequenced sample: blood, either unsorted or a sorted T cell fraction (not recorded which). The receptor was derived from a male donor with ankylosing spondylitis. CDR3 nucleotide sequence: TGCAGCGTTGTCGGTGATGGCTACACCTTC. Its protein is CSVVGDGYTF.